One sample yielded the 20 T cell receptor beta chains listed below, sequenced in a study of high-grade serous ovarian cancer treatment subgroups. TCRdb's copy holds only in-frame clones and misses some; the assay was immunoSEQ multiplex PCR. The sample has about 7,800 clones; about 62% are singletons. The tumor samples were collected prior to definitive surgery or chemotherapy. The sequencing input was tumor tissue. These receptor sequences come from a human donor with high-grade serous ovarian cancer.

V is TRBV4-2 and J is TRBJ2-3; TRBD2 might be the D (5 bases). V lost 0 bases and J lost 1, with 14 bases in between. Germline V gene sequence: CDR1 LGHNA, CDR2 YNFKEQ. The CDR3 loop spans 17 amino acids. The CDR3 region is CASSQDSIGSGTDTQYF. The CDR3 nucleotides read TGTGCCAGCAGCCAAGATTCCATTGGTAGCGGCACAGATACGCAGTATTTT.

By sample share, this clone is medium-sized. The chain recombines TRBV7-2 with TRBJ1-1, with D maybe TRBD1 (5 bases). V was cut by 8 bases and J by 0 bases, with 13 bases left in between. CDR3 length equals 14 residues. Germline V gene data show CDR1 as SGHTA and CDR2 as FQGNSA. CDR3 DNA: TGTGCCAGCGGTTTGGGGACGGTGAACACTGAAGCTTTCTTT. Translation: CASGLGTVNTEAFF.

The chain joins TRBV7-9 to TRBJ2-3, with 9 bases that match TRBD1. The CDR3 totals 15 residues. The trim removed 5 bases at V and 4 bases at J, leaving 7 bases unmatched. CDR1 SEHNR and CDR2 FQNEAQ come from the germline V gene (reference sequence). CDR3 sequence (DNA): TGTGCCAGCAGCGGGTGGGACAGGGAGGCAGATACGCAGTATTTT. It is translated as CASSGWDREADTQYF.

The rearrangement links TRBV5-4 to TRBJ2-5, with D perhaps given as TRBD1 or TRBD2 (5 bases each). The CDR3 contains 13 residues. The ends were cut back, 4 bases at V and 5 bases at J, with 12 bases in the middle. Germline V gene sequence: CDR1 SGHNT, CDR2 YYREEE (reference sequence). The CDR3 coding sequence is TGTGCCAGCAGCCCGCCCGGGGCGGAGACCCAGTACTTC. It codes for CASSPPGAETQYF.

The rearrangement links TRBV9 to TRBJ1-3; D is unclear. The CDR3 spans 11 residues. Germline V CDR1 and CDR2: SGDLS, YYNGEE. Trimming took off 4 bases at V and 7 bases at J, with 6 bases between the two ends. This chain's CDR3 is CASSSSNTIYF. CDR3 coding DNA: TGTGCCAGCAGCTCCTCCAACACCATATATTTT. Looking up the rest from reference TRBV9 and TRBJ1-3 gives the full variable domain: DSGVTQTPKHLITATGQRVTLRCSPRSGDLSVYWYQQSLDQGLQFLIQYYNGEERAKGNILERFSAQQFPDLHSELNLSSLELGDSALYFCASSSSNTIYFGEGSWLTVV.

A few counts support this clone. V and J are TRBV18 and TRBJ1-3; no reliable D call. CDR3 length: 15 amino acids. Germline CDR1 and CDR2: KGHSH and LQKENI. Trimming cost V 4 bases and J 0 bases, with 10 bases left between them. The CDR3 loop reads CASSRGPGSGNTIYF. The CDR3 nucleotides read TGTGCCAGCTCACGTGGCCCAGGCTCTGGAAACACCATATATTTT.

This clone was counted only a few times. V usage is TRBV6-5 and J usage is TRBJ1-2, with 8 bases aligning to TRBD1. CDR1 is MNHEY, CDR2 SVGAGI, per germline. V was clipped by 5 bases and J by 6 bases; unmatched bases: 8. The CDR3 is made up of 14 amino acids. CDR3 region: CASSTQGGGNGYTF. DNA for the CDR3: TGTGCCAGCAGTACACAGGGGGGTGGGAATGGCTACACCTTC.

The chain uses TRBV7-2 and TRBJ2-4; D gene unclear. CDR1 and CDR2 (germline): SGHTA, FQGNSA. The CDR3 has 16 amino acids. V lost 5 bases and J lost 0, with 14 bases in between. The CDR3 reads CASSMQANLAKNIQYF. In DNA, the CDR3 is TGTGCCAGCAGCATGCAGGCAAATCTAGCCAAAAACATTCAGTACTTC.

The gene calls are TRBV2 and TRBJ2-1, with TRBD2 identical over 7 bases. The CDR3 runs 17 residues. Germline V gene lookup returns CDR1 SNHLY and CDR2 FYNNEI. Losses at the gene ends were 4 bases for V and 4 bases for J; bases not matched to a gene: 13. CDR3 DNA sequence: TGTGCCAGCAGTGCTCTAGCGGATCCTTTAAGATACAATGAGCAGTTCTTC. Translation: CASSALADPLRYNEQFF.

This clone was counted a few times. The J gene is TRBJ1-5, the V gene TRBV7-8, with no clear D. CDR1 and CDR2 from the germline V gene are SGHVS and FQNEAQ. The CDR3 has 13 amino acids. The V gene lost 1 base and the J gene lost 0 bases, with 1 base spanning the gap. CDR3 protein: CASSLDSNQPQHF. CDR3 DNA: TGTGCCAGCAGCTTAGATAGCAATCAGCCCCAGCATTTT.

This clone was counted a few times. The J gene is TRBJ2-2, the V gene TRBV5-6; D perhaps matches TRBD2 (6 bases). Germline V gives CDR1 SGHDT, CDR2 YYEEEE. The V gene lost 0 bases and the J gene lost 5 bases, with 14 bases spanning the gap. This CDR3 region has 16 residues. CDR3: CASSLVGGERTGELFF. The CDR3 coding sequence is TGTGCCAGCAGCTTGGTCGGGGGTGAAAGGACCGGGGAGCTGTTTTTT.

This clone was picked up one time. Mismatch with germline at one junction end may stem from a read error. The chain carries TRBV18 and TRBJ1-2, with 8 bases that match TRBD1. Germline-derived CDR1 and CDR2 are KGHSH and LQKENI. CDR3 length: 15 amino acids. CDR3 DNA sequence: TGTACCAGCTCACCCTACTCGGACAGGGATTATGGCTACACCTTC. Amino acids: CTSSPYSDRDYGYTF.

This clone showed up just a few times. The rearrangement links TRBV19 to TRBJ1-2, with D possibly matching TRBD1 (5 bases). The germline V gene encodes CDR1 LNHDA and CDR2 SQIVND (reference sequence). V was trimmed by 5 bases and J by 4 bases, leaving 11 bases between them. The CDR3 covers 13 residues. In nucleotides, the CDR3 is TGTGCCAGTAGTTTAACGGGGGTCTATGGCTACACCTTC. It is translated as CASSLTGVYGYTF.

V usage is TRBV7-3 and J usage is TRBJ2-3; tentatively, D is TRBD1 (6 bases). CDR3 length equals 15 residues. V lost 6 bases, J lost 5 bases, and 18 bases lay in between. CDR1 is SGHTA, CDR2 FQGTGA, per germline. The CDR3 region is CASRLLGARVDTQYF. The CDR3 DNA follows: TGTGCCAGCAGACTACTGGGGGCTAGGGTAGATACGCAGTATTTT.

This chain uses TRBV28 with TRBJ1-2, with a weak D call TRBD1 (5 bases). Trimming left V 3 bases short and J 3 bases short, with 11 bases between. The CDR3 extends over 14 amino acids. The germline V gene has CDR1 MDHEN and CDR2 SYDVKM. The CDR3 DNA reads TGTGCCAGCAGTTTGGGGCAGGGCTACTATGGCTACACCTTC. This encodes CASSLGQGYYGYTF.

The chain uses TRBV6-5 and TRBJ1-5, with D unresolved. Trimming took off 7 bases at V and 7 bases at J, with 20 bases between the two ends. The V gene's germline CDR1 is MNHEY and CDR2 SVGAGI. CDR3 length: 15 amino acids. CDR3 DNA sequence: TGTGCCAGCATCTCTCGCCCCGCGGAGGACCAGCCCCAGCATTTT. Translating gives CASISRPAEDQPQHF.

This clone came up a few times. V gene TRBV6-6 combines with J gene TRBJ1-4; the D is unclear. This CDR3 has 13 amino acids. Germline values: CDR1 MNHNY, CDR2 SVGAGI (reference sequence). The V gene lost 4 bases and the J gene lost 5 bases, with 8 bases spanning the gap. The CDR3 DNA reads as TGTGCCAGCAGTTCAGACCTAAATGAAAAACTGTTTTTT. Amino acids: CASSSDLNEKLFF.

The genes are TRBV11-1 and TRBJ1-2; D not resolved. The CDR3 spans 11 residues. Trimming shortened V by 1 base and J by 11 bases, and 8 bases separated the two germline ends. Germline CDR1 reads SGHAT; CDR2 reads FQDESV (reference sequence). The DNA for the CDR3 is TGTGCCAGCAGCTTAGGGTCCGTTTACACCTTC. Translated: CASSLGSVYTF.

This chain connects TRBV7-2 to TRBJ1-1; D ambiguous. From germline, CDR1 is SGHTA and CDR2 FQGNSA. This CDR3 has 15 amino acids. The V and J ends lost 3 bases and 1 base respectively, with 12 bases between them. CDR3 in amino acids: CASSFADLGNTEAFF. Written as DNA, the CDR3 is TGTGCCAGCAGCTTCGCTGACCTGGGGAACACTGAAGCTTTCTTT.

This chain uses TRBV19 with TRBJ2-1; 7 bases fit TRBD1. Unmatched junction bases numbered 20, after V lost 4 bases and J lost 8 bases. The CDR3 has 18 residues. Germline V gives CDR1 LNHDA, CDR2 SQIVND (reference sequence). The CDR3 protein is CASSKLPTAGGGGDEQFF. Written as DNA, the CDR3 is TGTGCCAGTAGTAAACTCCCGACGGCAGGGGGTGGTGGCGATGAGCAGTTCTTC.